This TCR beta chain was retrieved from a study of blood T cell repertoires in COVID-19. The wider study: Both acute and convalescent COVID-19 samples were obtained from the United States, Italy and Spain. Sources were T cells, B-cell-depleted T cells, or PBMCs; the material itself was cDNA or gDNA.

Under the authors' procedure: The authors estimated nucleated cell counts from reference gene primer amplification. Profiling relied on immunoSEQ multiplex PCR, and the TCRdb table lists in-frame clones only, not all of them. V and J calls and clone size are given by that table; D and trimming were obtained from the DNA. The sample records more than 200,000 clones, 70% to 90% being singletons. V was clipped by 6 bases and J by 6 bases, with 15 bases between them. This CDR3 region has 15 residues. Looked up from germline, CDR1 is MNHEY and CDR2 is SVGAGI. The J gene is TRBJ1-6, the V gene TRBV6-5; D is undetermined. This TCR derives from a human donor in a cohort sampled during active COVID-19. Sequencing used peripheral blood. This CDR3 reads CASRAGRRTNSPLHF. In DNA form, the CDR3 reads TGTGCCAGCAGAGCCGGACGGAGGACTAATTCACCCCTCCACTTT.